This T cell receptor beta chain was sequenced during a study of PD-1 blockade in classical Hodgkin lymphoma. Study as a whole: Once every 2 weeks, patients received intravenous nivolumab at 3 mg/kg.

Findings of the study overall: The study found that TCR diversity rose significantly by C4D1 in CD4+ but not CD8+ cells. Newly diagnosed patients reportedly had lower baseline TCR diversity than healthy donors.

Time point described: cycle 4 day 1 (C4D1), after less than seven weeks of nivolumab. In every patient, relapse followed autologous stem cell transplantation, while exposure to brentuximab vedotin differed. Complete response, partial response or progressive disease constituted the best responses recorded. The CDR3 runs to 13 residues. The germline gives CDR1 SNHLY, CDR2 FYNNEI. V lost 7 bases to trimming and J lost 6 bases; unmatched junction nucleotides: 7. Comments on this clone: Antigen unknown.

Sequenced by immunoSEQ multiplex PCR; TCRdb stores in-frame clones only, minus some. The sample consists of about 93,000 clones, around 80% of them appearing once. The sequences come from peripheral blood mononuclear cells (PBMCs), collected before the fourth cycle of nivolumab. This chain joins TRBV2 and TRBJ2-7; 9 bases align to TRBD2. The source of this sequence is a human donor with classical Hodgkin lymphoma. The CDR3: CASTTGLASEQYF. CDR3 nucleotides: TGTGCCAGCACAACGGGACTAGCTTCCGAGCAGTACTTC.